This T cell receptor beta chain was identified during a study of blood T cell repertoires in COVID-19. The V gene end was trimmed by 5 bases and the J gene end by 8 bases; junction bases not matched to a gene: 18. This CDR3 has 17 amino acids. CDR1 and CDR2 (germline): SGHNT, YENEEA. Some clones are missing from TCRdb's copy, which holds only in-frame ones; the method was immunoSEQ multiplex PCR. The sample yields 110,000 to 150,000 clones, 75% to 90% seen once. The clonotype was recovered from a human donor in a cohort sampled during active COVID-19. Material for sequencing was peripheral blood. V gene TRBV11-3 combines with J gene TRBJ2-1; 7 bases agree with TRBD2. The DNA of the CDR3 is TGTGCCAGCAGCGGAGAGTCGGGGGGAATAGGGTCGGATGAGCAGTTCTTC. Protein product: CASSGESGGIGSDEQFF.